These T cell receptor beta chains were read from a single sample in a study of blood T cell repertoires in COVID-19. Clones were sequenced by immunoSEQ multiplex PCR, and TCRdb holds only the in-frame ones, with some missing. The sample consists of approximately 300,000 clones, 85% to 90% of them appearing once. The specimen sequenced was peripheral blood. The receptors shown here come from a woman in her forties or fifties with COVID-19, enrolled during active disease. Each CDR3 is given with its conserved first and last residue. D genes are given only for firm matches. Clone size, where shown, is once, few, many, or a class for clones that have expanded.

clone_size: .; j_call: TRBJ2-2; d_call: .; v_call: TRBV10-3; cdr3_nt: TGTGCCACCCGGAACACCGGGGAGCTGTTTTTT; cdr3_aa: CATRNTGELFF
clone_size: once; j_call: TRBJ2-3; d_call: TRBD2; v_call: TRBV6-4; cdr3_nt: TGTGCCAGCAGTGACTCGGGTAGCGGGAACCCCACAGATACGCAGTATTTT; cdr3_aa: CASSDSGSGNPTDTQYF
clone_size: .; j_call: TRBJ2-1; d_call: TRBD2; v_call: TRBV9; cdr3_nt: TGTGCCAGCAGCGTAGTAAGCGGGAGGGGCGGTGAGCAGTTCTTC; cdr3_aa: CASSVVSGRGGEQFF
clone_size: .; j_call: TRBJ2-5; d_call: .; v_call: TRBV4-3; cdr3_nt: TGCGCCAGCAGCCAAGATCGAGGGGAGACCCAGTACTTC; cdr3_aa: CASSQDRGETQYF
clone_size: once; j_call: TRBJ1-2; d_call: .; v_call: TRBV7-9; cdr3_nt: TGTGCCAGCAGCCGGCCGCCGGGGTCCTATGGCTACACCTTC; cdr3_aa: CASSRPPGSYGYTF
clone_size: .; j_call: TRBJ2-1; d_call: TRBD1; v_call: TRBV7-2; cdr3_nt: TGTGCCAGCAGCGGGGGCCAGGGGGCAAATGAGCAGTTCTTC; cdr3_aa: CASSGGQGANEQFF
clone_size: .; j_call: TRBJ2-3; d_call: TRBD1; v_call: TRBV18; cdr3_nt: TGTGCCTCCACAGGGGGAGTAGTGGGCACAGATACGCAGTATTTT; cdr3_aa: CASTGGVVGTDTQYF
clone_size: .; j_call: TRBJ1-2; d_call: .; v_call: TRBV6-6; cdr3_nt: TGTGCCAGCAGTCCTAGACAGGCCGCCGGCTACACCTTC; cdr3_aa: CASSPRQAAGYTF
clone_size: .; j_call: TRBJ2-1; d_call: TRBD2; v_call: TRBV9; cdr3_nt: TGTGCCAGCAGCACTACCGGGAGGGGTTCTAGGAATGAGCAGTTCTTC; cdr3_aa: CASSTTGRGSRNEQFF
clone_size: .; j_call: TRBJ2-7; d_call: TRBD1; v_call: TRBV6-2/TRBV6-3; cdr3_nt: TGTGCCAGCAGTTACAGACAGGGAGCCTACGAGCAGTACTTC; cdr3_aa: CASSYRQGAYEQYF
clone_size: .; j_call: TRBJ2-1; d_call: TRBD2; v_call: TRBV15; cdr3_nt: TGTGCCACCAACCCGTTCGCGGGAGGGAATGAGCAGTTCTTC; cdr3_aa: CATNPFAGGNEQFF
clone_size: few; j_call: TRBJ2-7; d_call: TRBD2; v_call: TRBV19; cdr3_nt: TGTGCCAGTAGTCCGGGGACTAGCGGGAGTGTAATCCACGAGCAGTACTTC; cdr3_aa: CASSPGTSGSVIHEQYF
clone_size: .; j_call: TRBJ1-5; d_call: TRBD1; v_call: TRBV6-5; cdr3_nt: TGTGCCAGCAGTTACTCGGGACAGGGACATCAGCCCCAGCATTTT; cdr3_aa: CASSYSGQGHQPQHF
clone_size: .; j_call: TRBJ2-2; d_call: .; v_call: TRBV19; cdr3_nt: TGTGCCAGTACCCCCCTCGAGGCGGGCACCGGGGAGCTGTTTTTT; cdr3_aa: CASTPLEAGTGELFF
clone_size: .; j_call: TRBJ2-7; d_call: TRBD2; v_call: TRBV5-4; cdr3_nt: TGTGCCAGCAGCTTCCCGACTAGCAGCTCCTACGAGCAGTACTTC; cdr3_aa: CASSFPTSSSYEQYF
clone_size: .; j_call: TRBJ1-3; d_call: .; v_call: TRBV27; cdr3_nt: TGTGCCAGCAGTCTTCAGGGCCGTGGAAACACCATATATTTT; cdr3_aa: CASSLQGRGNTIYF
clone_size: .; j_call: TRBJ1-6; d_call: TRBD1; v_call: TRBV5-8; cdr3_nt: TGTGCCAGCAGACCCGGACAGGGGGCGGTAAATTCACCCCTCCACTTT; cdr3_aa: CASRPGQGAVNSPLHF
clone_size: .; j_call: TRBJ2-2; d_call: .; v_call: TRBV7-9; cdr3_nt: TGTGCCAGCAGCTTAGAGCGGGTCGAGGGGGCGGTCACCGGGGAGCTGTTTTTT; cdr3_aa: CASSLERVEGAVTGELFF
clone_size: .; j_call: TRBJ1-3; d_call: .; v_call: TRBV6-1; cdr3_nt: TGTGCCAGCAGTGAAGGTCGGTCTGGAAACACCATATATTTT; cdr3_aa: CASSEGRSGNTIYF
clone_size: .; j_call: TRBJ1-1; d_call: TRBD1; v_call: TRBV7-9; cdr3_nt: TGTGCCAGCAGCTGGCCCGGGACAGGGAGAGGGACTGAAGCTTTCTTT; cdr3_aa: CASSWPGTGRGTEAFF
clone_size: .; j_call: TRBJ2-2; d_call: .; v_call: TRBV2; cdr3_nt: TGTGCCAGCAGTGAATACGGGATAGTCACCGGGGAGCTGTTTTTT; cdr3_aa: CASSEYGIVTGELFF